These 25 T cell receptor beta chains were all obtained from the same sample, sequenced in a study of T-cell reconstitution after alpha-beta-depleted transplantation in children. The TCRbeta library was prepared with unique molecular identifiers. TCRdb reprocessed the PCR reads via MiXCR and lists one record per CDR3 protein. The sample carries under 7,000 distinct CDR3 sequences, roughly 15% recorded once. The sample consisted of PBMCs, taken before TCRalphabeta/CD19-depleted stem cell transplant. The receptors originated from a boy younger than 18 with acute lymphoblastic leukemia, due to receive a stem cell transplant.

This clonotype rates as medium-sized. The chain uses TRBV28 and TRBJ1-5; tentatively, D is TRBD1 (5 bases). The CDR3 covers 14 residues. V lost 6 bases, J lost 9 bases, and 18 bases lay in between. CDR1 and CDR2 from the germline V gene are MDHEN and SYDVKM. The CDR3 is CASRKDSLQRPQHF. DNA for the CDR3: TGTGCCAGCAGGAAAGACAGCCTTCAAAGGCCCCAGCATTTT.

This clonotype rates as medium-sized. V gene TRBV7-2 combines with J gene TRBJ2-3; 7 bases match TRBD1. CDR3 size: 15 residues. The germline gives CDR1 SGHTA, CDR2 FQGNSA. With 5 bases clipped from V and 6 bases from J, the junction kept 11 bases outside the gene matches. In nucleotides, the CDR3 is TGTGCCAGCAGCCCCCGACAGGGCCGCAGGGATACGCAGTATTTT. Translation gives CASSPRQGRRDTQYF.

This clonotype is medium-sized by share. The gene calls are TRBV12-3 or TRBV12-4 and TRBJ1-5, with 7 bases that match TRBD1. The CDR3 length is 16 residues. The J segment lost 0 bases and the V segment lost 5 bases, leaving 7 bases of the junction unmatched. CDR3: CASSGTATYSNQPQHF. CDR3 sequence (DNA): TGTGCCAGCAGTGGGACAGCCACGTATAGCAATCAGCCCCAGCATTTT.

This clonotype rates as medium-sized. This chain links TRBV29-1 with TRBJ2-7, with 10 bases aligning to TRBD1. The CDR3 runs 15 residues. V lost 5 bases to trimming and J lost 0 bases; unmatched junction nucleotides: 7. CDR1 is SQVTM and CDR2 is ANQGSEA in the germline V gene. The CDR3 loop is CSVQPTGGLSYEQYF. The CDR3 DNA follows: TGCAGCGTTCAACCGACAGGGGGCCTCTCCTACGAGCAGTACTTC.

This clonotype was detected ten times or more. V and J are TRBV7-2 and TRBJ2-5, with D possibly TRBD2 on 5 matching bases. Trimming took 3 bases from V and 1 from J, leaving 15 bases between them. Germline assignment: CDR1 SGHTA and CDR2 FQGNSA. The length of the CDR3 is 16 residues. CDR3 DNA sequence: TGTGCCAGCAGCTTTAGGATAACTAGACCCCAAGAGACCCAGTACTTC. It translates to CASSFRITRPQETQYF. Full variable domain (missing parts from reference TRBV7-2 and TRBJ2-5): GAGVSQSPSNKVTEKGKDVELRCDPISGHTALYWYRQSLGQGLEFLIYFQGNSAPDKSGLPSDRFSAERTGGSVSTLTIQRTQQEDSAVYLCASSFRITRPQETQYFGPGTRLLVL.

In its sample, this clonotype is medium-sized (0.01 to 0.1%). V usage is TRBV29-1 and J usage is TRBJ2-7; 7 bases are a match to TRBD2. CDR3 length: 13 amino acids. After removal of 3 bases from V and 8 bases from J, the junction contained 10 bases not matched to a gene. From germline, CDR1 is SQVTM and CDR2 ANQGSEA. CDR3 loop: CSVDVAGLSQQYF. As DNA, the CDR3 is TGCAGCGTTGATGTAGCGGGCCTCTCCCAGCAGTACTTC.

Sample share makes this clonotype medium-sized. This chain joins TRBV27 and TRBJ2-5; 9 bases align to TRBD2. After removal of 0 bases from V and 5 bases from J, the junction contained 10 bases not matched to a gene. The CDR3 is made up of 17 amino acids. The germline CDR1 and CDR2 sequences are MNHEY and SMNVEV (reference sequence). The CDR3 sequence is CASSLSASGVLRETQYF. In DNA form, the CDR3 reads TGTGCCAGCAGTTTATCGGCTAGCGGGGTGCTCCGGGAGACCCAGTACTTC.

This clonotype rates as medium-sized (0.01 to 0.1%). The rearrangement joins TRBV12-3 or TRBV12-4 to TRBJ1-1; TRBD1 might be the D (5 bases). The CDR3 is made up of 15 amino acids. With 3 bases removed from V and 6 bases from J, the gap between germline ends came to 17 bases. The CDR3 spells CASSFSGRGLSEAFF. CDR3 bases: TGTGCCAGCAGTTTTTCGGGTCGGGGACTTTCTGAAGCTTTCTTT.

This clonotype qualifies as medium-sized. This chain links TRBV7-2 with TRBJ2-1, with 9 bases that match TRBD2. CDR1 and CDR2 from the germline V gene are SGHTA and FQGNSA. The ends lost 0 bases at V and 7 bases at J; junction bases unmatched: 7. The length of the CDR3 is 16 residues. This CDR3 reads CASSLAQASGANEQFF. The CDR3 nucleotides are TGTGCCAGCAGCTTAGCGCAGGCTAGCGGGGCGAATGAGCAGTTCTTC.

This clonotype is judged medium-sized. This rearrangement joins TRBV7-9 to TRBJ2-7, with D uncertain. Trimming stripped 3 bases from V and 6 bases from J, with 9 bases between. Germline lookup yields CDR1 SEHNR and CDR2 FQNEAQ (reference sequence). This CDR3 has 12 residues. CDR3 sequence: CASSFGSLEQYF. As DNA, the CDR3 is TGTGCCAGCAGCTTCGGCAGCCTCGAGCAGTACTTC.

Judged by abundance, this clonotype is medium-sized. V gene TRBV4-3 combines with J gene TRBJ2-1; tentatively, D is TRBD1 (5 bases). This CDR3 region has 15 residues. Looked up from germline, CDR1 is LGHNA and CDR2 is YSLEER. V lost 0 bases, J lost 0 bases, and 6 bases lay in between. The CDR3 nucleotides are TGCGCCAGCAGCCAAGAAGGGGACTCCTACAATGAGCAGTTCTTC. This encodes CASSQEGDSYNEQFF.

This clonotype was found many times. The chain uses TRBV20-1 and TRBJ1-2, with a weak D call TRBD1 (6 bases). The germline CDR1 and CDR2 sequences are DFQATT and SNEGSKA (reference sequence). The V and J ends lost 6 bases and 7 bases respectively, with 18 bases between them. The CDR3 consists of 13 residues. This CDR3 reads CSAIPRGGAGYTF. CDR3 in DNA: TGCAGTGCCATCCCCCGGGGGGGCGCTGGCTACACCTTC.

The CDR3 spells CASGPGGTRQPQHF. CDR3 in DNA: TGTGCCAGCGGCCCGGGGGGGACTCGACAGCCCCAGCATTTT. This chain joins TRBV4-2 and TRBJ1-5; tentative D call: TRBD1 (5 bases). The V end was cut by 8 bases, the J end by 7 bases, with 18 bases between. Germline V gene data show CDR1 as LGHNA and CDR2 as YNFKEQ. The length of the CDR3 is 14 residues.

The CDR3 nucleotides read TGCGCCAGCAGCTTGGAAGGGTATGGCTACACCTTC. Protein: CASSLEGYGYTF. The V and J genes are TRBV5-1 and TRBJ1-2; D is undetermined. The germline gives CDR1 SGHRS, CDR2 YFSETQ. The CDR3 is made up of 12 amino acids. Between the trimmed V and J ends, which lost 0 bases and 5 bases, there was a span of 5 bases.

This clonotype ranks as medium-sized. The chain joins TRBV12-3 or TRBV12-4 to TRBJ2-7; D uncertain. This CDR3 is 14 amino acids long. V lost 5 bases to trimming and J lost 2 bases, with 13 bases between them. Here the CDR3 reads CASSRKPSPYEQYF. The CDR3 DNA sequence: TGTGCCAGCAGTCGAAAACCGTCACCCTACGAGCAGTACTTC.

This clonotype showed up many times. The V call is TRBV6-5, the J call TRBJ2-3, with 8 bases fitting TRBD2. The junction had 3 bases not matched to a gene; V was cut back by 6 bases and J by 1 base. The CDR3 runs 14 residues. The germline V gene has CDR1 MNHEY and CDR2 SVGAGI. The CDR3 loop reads CASRAAGGTDTQYF. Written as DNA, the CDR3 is TGTGCCAGCAGAGCAGCGGGAGGCACAGATACGCAGTATTTT.

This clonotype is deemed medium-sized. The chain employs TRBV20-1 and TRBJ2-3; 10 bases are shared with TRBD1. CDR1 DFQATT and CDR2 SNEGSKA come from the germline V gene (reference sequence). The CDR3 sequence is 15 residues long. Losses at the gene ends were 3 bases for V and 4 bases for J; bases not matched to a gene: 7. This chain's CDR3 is CSASPGQGIADTQYF. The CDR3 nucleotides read TGCAGTGCTAGTCCGGGACAGGGGATCGCAGATACGCAGTATTTT.

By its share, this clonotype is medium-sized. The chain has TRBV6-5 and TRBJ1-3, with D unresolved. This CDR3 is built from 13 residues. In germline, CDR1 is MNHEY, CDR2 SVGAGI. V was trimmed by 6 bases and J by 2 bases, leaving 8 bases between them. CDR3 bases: TGTGCCAGCAGGCGTTACACTGGAAACACCATATATTTT. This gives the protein CASRRYTGNTIYF.

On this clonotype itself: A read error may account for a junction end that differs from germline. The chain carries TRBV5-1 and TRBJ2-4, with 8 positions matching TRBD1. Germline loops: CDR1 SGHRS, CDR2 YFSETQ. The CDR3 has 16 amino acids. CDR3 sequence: CASSWDPTTGAYIHYF. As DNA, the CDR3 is TGCGCCAGCAGCTGGGACCCGACGACAGGGGCATACATTCATTACTTC.

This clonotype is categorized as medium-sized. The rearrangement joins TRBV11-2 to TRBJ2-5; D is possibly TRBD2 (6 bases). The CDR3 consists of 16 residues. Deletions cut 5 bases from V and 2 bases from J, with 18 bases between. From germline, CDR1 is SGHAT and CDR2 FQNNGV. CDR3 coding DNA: TGTGCCAGCAGCCCCCTCGGGGGTCGCTCTCAAGAGACCCAGTACTTC. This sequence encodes CASSPLGGRSQETQYF. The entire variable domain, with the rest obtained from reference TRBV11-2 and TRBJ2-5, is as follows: EAGVAQSPRYKIIEKRQSVAFWCNPISGHATLYWYQQILGQGPKLLIQFQNNGVVDDSQLPKDRFSAERLKGVDSTLKIQPAKLEDSAVYLCASSPLGGRSQETQYFGPGTRLLVL.

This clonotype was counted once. In DNA form, the CDR3 reads TGCGCCAGCAGCTTGGCAGACAAGGGTGCCGGGGAGCTGTTTTTT. It translates to CASSLADKGAGELFF. The rearrangement joins TRBV5-1 to TRBJ2-2; no reliable D call. Looked up from germline, CDR1 is SGHRS and CDR2 is YFSETQ. The length of the CDR3 is 15 residues. The V and J ends lost 0 bases and 6 bases respectively, with 12 bases between them. Supplemented by reference TRBV5-1 and TRBJ2-2, the full variable domain reads KAGVTQTPRYLIKTRGQQVTLSCSPISGHRSVSWYQQTPGQGLQFLFEYFSETQRNKGNFPGRFSGRQFSNSRSEMNVSTLELGDSALYLCASSLADKGAGELFFGEGSRLTVL.

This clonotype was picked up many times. Here the CDR3 reads CASSPGPSYEQYF. The DNA for the CDR3 is TGTGCCAGCAGCCCCGGACCTTCGTACGAGCAGTACTTC. J is TRBJ2-7 and V is TRBV7-2; D is uncertain. This CDR3 is 13 amino acids long. Germline-derived CDR1 and CDR2 are SGHTA and FQGNSA. V was pared by 5 bases and J by 4 bases, with 12 bases between.

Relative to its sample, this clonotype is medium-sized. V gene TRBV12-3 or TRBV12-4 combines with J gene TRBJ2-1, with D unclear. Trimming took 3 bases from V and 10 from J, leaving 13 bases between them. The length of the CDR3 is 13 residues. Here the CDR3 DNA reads TGTGCCAGCAGTTTGTGGCGGCACCACGAGCAGTTCTTC. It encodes CASSLWRHHEQFF.

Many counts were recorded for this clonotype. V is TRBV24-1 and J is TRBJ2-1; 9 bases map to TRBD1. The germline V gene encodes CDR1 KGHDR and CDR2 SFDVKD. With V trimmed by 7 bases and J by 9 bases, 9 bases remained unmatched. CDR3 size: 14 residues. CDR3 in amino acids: CATRDRGKVGEQFF. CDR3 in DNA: TGTGCCACCAGGGACAGGGGTAAGGTTGGTGAGCAGTTCTTC.

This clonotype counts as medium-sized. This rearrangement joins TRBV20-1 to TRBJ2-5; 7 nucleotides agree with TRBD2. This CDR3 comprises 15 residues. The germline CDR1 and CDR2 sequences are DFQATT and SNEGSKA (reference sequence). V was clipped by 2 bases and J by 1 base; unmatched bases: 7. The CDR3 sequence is CSARKTSHIQETQYF. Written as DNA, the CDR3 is TGCAGTGCTAGAAAGACTAGCCATATCCAAGAGACCCAGTACTTC.